This entry concerns a single TCR beta chain. The germline CDR1 and CDR2 sequences are MDHEN and SYDVKM. The CDR3 covers 19 residues. The V end lost 5 bases, the J end lost 4 bases, and 29 bases lay between the germline ends. The data derive from a study of CD8 T cells in Susac syndrome. Reverse transcription used about 0.5 to 1 ug RNA and random hexamers. TCRdb redid the calling of the immunoSEQ multiplex PCR reads with MiXCR, one entry per CDR3 protein. The sample lists 250,000 to 300,000 distinct CDR3 sequences; 80% to 90% were seen once. Sequences were obtained from CD8+ T cells from PBMCs. This TCR was sampled from a human donor with multiple sclerosis. V is TRBV28 and J is TRBJ1-2; TRBD1 is a possible D gene (5 bases). The CDR3 DNA is TGTGCCAGCAGTAAACCCGCCGGGACCGGCGACCCTGGAGGCTATGGCTACACCTTC. The encoded protein is CASSKPAGTGDPGGYGYTF.